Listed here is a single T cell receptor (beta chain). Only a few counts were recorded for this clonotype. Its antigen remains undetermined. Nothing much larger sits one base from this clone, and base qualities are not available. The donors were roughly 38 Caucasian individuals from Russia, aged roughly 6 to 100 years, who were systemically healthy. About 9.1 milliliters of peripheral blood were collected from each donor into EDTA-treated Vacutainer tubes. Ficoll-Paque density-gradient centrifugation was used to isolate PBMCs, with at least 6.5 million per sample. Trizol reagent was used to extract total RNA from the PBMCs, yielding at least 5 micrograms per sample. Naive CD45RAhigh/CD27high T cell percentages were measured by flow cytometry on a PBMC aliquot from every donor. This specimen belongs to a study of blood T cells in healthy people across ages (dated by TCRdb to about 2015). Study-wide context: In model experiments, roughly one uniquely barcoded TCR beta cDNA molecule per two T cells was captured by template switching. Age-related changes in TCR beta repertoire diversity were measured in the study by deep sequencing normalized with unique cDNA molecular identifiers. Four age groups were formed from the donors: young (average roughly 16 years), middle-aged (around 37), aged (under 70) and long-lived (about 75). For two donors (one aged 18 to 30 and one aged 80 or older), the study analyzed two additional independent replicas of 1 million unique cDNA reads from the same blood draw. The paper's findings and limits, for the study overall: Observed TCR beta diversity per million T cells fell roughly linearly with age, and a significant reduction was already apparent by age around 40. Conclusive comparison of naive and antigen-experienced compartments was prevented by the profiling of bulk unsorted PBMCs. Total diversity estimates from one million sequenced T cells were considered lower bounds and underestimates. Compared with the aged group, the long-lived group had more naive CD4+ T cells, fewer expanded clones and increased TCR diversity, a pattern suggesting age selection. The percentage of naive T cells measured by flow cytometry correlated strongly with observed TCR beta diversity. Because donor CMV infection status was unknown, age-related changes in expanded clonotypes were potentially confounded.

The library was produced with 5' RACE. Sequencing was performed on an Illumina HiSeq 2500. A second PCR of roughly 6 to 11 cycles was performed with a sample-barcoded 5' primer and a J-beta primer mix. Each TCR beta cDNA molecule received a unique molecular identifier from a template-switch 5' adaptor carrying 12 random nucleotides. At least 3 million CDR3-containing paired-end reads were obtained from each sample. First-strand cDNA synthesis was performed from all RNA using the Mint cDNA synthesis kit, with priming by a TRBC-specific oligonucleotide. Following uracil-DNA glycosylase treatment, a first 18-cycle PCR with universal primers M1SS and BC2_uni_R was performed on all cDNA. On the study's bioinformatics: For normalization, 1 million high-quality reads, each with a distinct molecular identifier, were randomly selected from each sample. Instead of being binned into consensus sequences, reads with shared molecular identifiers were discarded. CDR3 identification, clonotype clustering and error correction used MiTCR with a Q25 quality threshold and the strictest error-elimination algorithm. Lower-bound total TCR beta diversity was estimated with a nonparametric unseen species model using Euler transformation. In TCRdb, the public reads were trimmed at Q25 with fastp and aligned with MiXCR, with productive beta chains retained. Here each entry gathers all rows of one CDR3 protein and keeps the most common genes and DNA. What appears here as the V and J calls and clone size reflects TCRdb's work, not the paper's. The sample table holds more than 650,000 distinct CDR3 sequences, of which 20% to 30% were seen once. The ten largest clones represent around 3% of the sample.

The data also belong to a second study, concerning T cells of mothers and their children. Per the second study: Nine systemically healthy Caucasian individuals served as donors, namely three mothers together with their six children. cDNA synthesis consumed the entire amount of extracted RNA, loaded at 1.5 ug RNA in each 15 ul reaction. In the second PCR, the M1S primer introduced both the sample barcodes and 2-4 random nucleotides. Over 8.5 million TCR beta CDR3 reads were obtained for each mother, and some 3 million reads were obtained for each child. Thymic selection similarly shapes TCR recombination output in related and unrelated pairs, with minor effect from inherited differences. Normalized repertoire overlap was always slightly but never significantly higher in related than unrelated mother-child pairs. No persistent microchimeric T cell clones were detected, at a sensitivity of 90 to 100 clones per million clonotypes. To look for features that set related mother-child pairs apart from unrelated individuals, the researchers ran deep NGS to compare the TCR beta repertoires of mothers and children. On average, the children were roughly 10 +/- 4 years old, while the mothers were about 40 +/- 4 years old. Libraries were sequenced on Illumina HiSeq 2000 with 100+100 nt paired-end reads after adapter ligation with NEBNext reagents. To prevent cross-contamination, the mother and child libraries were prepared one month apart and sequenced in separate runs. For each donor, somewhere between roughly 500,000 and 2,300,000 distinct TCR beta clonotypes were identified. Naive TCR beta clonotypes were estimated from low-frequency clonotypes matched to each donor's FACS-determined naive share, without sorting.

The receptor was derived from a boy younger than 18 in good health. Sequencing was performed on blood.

DNA sequence: TGTGCCAGCAGTCTCCGGGACGCCAATCAGCCCCAGCATTTT. Its protein reads: CASSLRDANQPQHF. The receptor chain draws on TRBV7-8 and TRBJ1-5, with TRBD1 tentatively as D gene (5 bases match). Reading the germline V gene gives CDR1 SGHVS and CDR2 FQNEAQ. V is clipped by 6 bases and J by 3 bases, and the sequence between their germline boundaries is 12 bases long. The CDR3 contains 14 residues, cysteine and phenylalanine counted. Just CDR3 DNA is preserved here, 42 bases in frame from base 1.